This entry is about one TCR beta chain. There are many counts of this clonotype. The antigen it binds to is not known. No clone much larger than this one lies a single base away; base qualities are absent. The intended sense of this specimen's time point label: newly diagnosed GD, antithyroid drugs for less than 3 months. For both TCR sequencing and RNA sequencing, RNA was extracted from PBMCs using TRIzol. Graves' disease was diagnosed according to American Thyroid Association guidelines. Patients for the study were recruited at an endocrinology department in Xi'an, China. Each patient gave approximately 8.8 milliliters of peripheral blood, collected in an EDTA anticoagulant tube. Ficoll Paque Plus density gradient separation was used to isolate PBMCs, and no further T cell sorting was performed. An Agilent 2100 Bioanalyzer and agarose gel were used to check RNA quality, while a NanoDrop 2000 measured RNA concentration.

The CDR3 runs 13 residues from the cysteine to the phenylalanine. The DNA shown is the 39-base CDR3, in frame from base 1. CDR1 is given as DFQATT and CDR2 as SNEGSKA, both from the germline V gene (reference sequence). V was cut back by 6 bases and J by 0 bases, leaving a gap of 10 bases between them. Library generation was performed with multiplex PCR. Sequencing took place on an Illumina HiSeq 4000. iRepertoire HTBI primers and Arm-PCR amplification of CDR3 regions were used to construct TCR beta libraries. Before sequencing, the PCR products went through gel purification. Under the source paper's analysis protocol: Gene usage analysis of CDR3 amino acid clonotypes relied on the approximately 60 TRBV and fewer than 15 TRBJ segments identified across samples. COPE and FqMerger were used to merge the filtered high-quality paired reads into contigs. BLAST was used to align contigs to the IMGT TRBV, TRBD and TRBJ reference genes, and CDR3 was defined following IMGT. Any clonotype with a frequency above 0.1% was classified as a highly expanded clone. Shannon entropy was used to measure repertoire diversity, and the Gini coefficient was used to measure V-J evenness. Clonotypes shared by more than one individual were considered public. TCRdb redid the processing of the public reads, applying fastp at Q25 and MiXCR, and retained in-frame beta chains. When rows share a CDR3 protein, they turn into one entry using the most common DNA and genes. For this entry, the V and J calls and clone size follow TCRdb and not the study's own pipeline. This sample comprises about 540,000 distinct CDR3 sequences, roughly 14% of them detected only once. Together, the top ten hold 8.5% to 10% of the sample.

This sample was taken from a study of regulatory T cells in long-lasting Graves disease (dated by TCRdb to about 2021). Regarding the study in general: Newly diagnosed Graves' disease patients had taken antithyroid drugs for less than 3 months. Patients with persistent Graves' disease were compared with patients with newly diagnosed Graves' disease using TCR sequencing and RNA sequencing of peripheral blood. The study was registered as a clinical trial and conducted in China. TCR sequencing covered about 13 persistent and approximately 20 newly diagnosed Graves' disease patients, about 35 samples in total. Overall results and qualifications from the work: The authors acknowledged the small sample size as a limitation that may reduce accuracy. Preferential use of TRBV28, TRBJ1-2 and TRBJ2-5 was observed in persistent disease, whereas TRBV20-1 and TRBJ2-1 were favored in newly diagnosed disease. Compared with newly diagnosed patients, persistent Graves' disease patients had lower TCR Shannon entropy and fewer highly expanded clones, which suggests clonal expansion. A larger number of public clonotypes was shared among persistent patients (under 3,000) than among newly diagnosed patients (around 890). Sequencing and analysis were limited to the TCR beta chain. Because the primary lesion, thyroid tissue, could not be accessed, the study looked at peripheral blood alone.

The same specimen was also included in a second study, on T cells in Graves' hyperthyroidism and ophthalmopathy. The second source states: A patient counted as having stable Graves' hyperthyroidism if no progression to ophthalmopathy occurred over 18 months of follow-up. Hyperthyroidism patients were newly diagnosed, with disease duration under 2 months, and aged 18 to 65 years. Patients with uncontrolled infections, other autoimmune diseases, pregnancy or lactation were excluded. Diagnoses relied on clinical symptoms, serum thyroxine and TRAb, thyroid ultrasound and orbital computed tomography. The TCR CDR3 was subjected to a first round of RT-PCR using the HTBI primer set and the Qiagen OneStep RT-PCR kit. Most expanded thyroid clonotypes (frequency above 0.001) were also detected in blood, suggesting blood repertoires may reflect thyroid immune responses. A model built on a 13 V-J signature distinguished ophthalmopathy from stable hyperthyroidism, reaching approximately 89% sensitivity and 81.08% specificity in cross-validation and 80%/75% in testing. In validation, progression to ophthalmopathy was predicted by the model with around 71% sensitivity and nearly 75% specificity, a median of roughly 6.4 months before onset. To identify distinguishing TCR V-J signatures, a discovery cohort of about 100 patients was used, comprising some 45 with Graves' ophthalmopathy and about 59 with stable Graves' hyperthyroidism. Prospective prediction of ophthalmopathy was tested in an independent validation cohort of fewer than 20 hyperthyroidism patients and 17 patients who later progressed to ophthalmopathy. The roughly 94 discovery patients were randomly divided into training and test sets at a 7:3 ratio. Thyroid tissue and blood T-cell repertoires from more than 5 Graves' hyperthyroidism patients were also compared in the study. Following sampling, methimazole starting at 30 mg daily was given to hyperthyroidism patients, and high-dose intravenous methylprednisolone was given to ophthalmopathy patients. A second multiplex PCR round built the libraries, followed by size selection and purification. Paired-end sequencing of the libraries was performed with 100 bp reads on an Illumina HiSeq2000. SOAPnuke was used to process the raw data, with reads discarded if the reads contained adapters or uncalled bases, had a mean Phred below 15, or lacked an exact constant-primer or identifier match. COPE v1.2.5 was used to merge the high-quality paired reads, and each unique nucleotide sequence was defined as a clonotype. MiTCR v1.1 was used to align clonotypes to the IMGT TRBV, TRBD and TRBJ reference segments. Only V-J combinations with frequency above 0.0001, covering 99% to 99.2% of repertoires, were analysed. The TCS score was defined as F50 (clonal expansion) divided by E x V (chaos), with BLOSUM62-based TCRdist calculated between CDR3 peptides within each V-J. Welch's t-statistics and random forest reduced approximately 520 V-J features to 13, which were used in a naive Bayes classifier (R e1071). No statistical method was used to fix the sample size in advance, and group allocation was not hidden from the investigators. TCR Vbeta CDR3 sequencing of some 140 peripheral blood samples (roughly 43 ophthalmopathy, 75 hyperthyroidism and roughly 17 progressor patients) is reported in the paper.

The material sequenced was peripheral blood mononuclear cells (PBMCs), taken at new diagnosis, from a patient treated with antithyroid drugs. This TCR came from a man aged 25 to 45 with Graves disease. Donor details come from another sample of the same person, matched by shared clones. In this chain, TRBV20-1 is recombined with TRBJ2-3, and perhaps TRBD2 as D gene, on 6 matching bases. This receptor carries the CDR3 CSASGGSTDTQYF. The DNA reads TGCAGTGCATCCGGAGGGAGCACAGATACGCAGTATTTT.